This TCR beta chain was documented in a study of memory B cells and T cells in multiple sclerosis. After stimulus-free culture, autoproliferating CFSE-dim and non-proliferating CFSE-high T cells were sequenced separately. Cultures began with roughly 5x10^7 CFSE-labeled PBMCs, unstimulated for roughly seven days, with replicate wells pooled. A remark on this clone: Its matching antigen is unknown.

This table comes from immunoSEQ multiplex PCR, and its TCRdb copy is limited to in-frame clones, with some not included. The repertoire holds 25,000 to 35,000 clones, with roughly 82% as singletons. Trimming took off 4 bases at V and 0 bases at J, with 13 bases between the two ends. The CDR3 consists of 16 residues. The germline V gene has CDR1 SGHDT and CDR2 YYEEEE. Sequencing input: PBMCs from blood kept in culture. This sequence originates from a human donor with multiple sclerosis. J is TRBJ1-4 and V is TRBV5-6; perhaps TRBD1 as D (5 bases). This CDR3 is CASSTMRGATNEKLFF. CDR3 sequence (DNA): TGTGCCAGCAGCACCATGCGGGGGGCAACTAATGAAAAACTGTTTTTT.